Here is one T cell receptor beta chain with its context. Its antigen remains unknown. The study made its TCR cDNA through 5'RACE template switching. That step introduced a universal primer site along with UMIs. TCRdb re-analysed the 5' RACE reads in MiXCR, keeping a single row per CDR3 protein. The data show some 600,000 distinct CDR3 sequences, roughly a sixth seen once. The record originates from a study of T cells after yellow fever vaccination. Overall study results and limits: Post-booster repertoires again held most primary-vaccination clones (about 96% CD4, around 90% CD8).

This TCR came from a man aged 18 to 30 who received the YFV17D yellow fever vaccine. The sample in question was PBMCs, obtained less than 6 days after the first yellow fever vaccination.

Here the CDR3 DNA reads TGCGCCAGCAGCCCGCCGGCGGATGGCTACACCTTC. Translation: CASSPPADGYTF. The chain recombines TRBV4-1 with TRBJ1-2; D is ambiguous. The CDR3 is 12 amino acids. The germline CDR1 and CDR2 sequences are MGHRA and YSYEKL. Trimming cost V 4 bases and J 6 bases, with 9 bases left between them.